These 17 T cell receptor beta chains were all obtained from the same sample, sequenced in a study of Ad26.COV2.S vaccination and SARS-CoV-2 variants (dated by TCRdb to the early 2020s). Taken with the paper, the label for treatment or condition translates to: about 20 received Ad26.COV2.S at low or high dose, single or two shots; roughly five received placebo; per-sample allocation not given. Repertoires of vaccine and placebo recipients were sequenced from samples collected on day 63 after the first injection. Library creation used the immunoSEQ multiplex PCR assay. Sourced from immuneACCESS, this table was stored by TCRdb with only in-frame sequences that have V and J called. A share of the clones is absent; for the studies checked, an unresolved V gene accounts for under half, and the remainder has no known explanation. This sample gives about 400,000 clones in total; around 91% of them show up just once. The ten largest clonotypes hold 1.5% to 2% of the sample.

Sequencing used peripheral blood, obtained in a trial of Ad26.COV2.S vaccine versus placebo. Source of these receptors: a person between 18 and 65 years old who received the Ad26.COV2.S COVID-19 vaccine or a placebo.

This clone was seen just once. The chain combines TRBV7-8 with TRBJ2-2, with D uncertain. Per germline, CDR1 SGHVS and CDR2 FQNEAQ. V was shortened by 0 bases and J by 5 bases, with 10 bases between the two germline ends. The CDR3 runs 15 residues. The CDR3 region is CASSLAPDLTGELFF. CDR3 in DNA: TGTGCCAGCAGCTTAGCCCCTGACTTGACCGGGGAGCTGTTTTTT.

The chain joins TRBV3-1 (or the pseudogene TRBV3-2) to TRBJ2-6; D is ambiguous. Trimming took 0 bases from V and 0 from J, leaving 12 bases between them. Germline values: CDR1 LGHDT, CDR2 YNNKEL (reference sequence). This CDR3 spans 18 amino acids. CDR3 loop: CASSQDIGPFSGANVLTF. CDR3 nucleotide sequence: TGTGCCAGCAGCCAAGACATAGGGCCTTTCTCTGGGGCCAACGTCCTGACTTTC.

The chain links TRBV28 to TRBJ2-1, with TRBD1 identical over 8 bases. The V gene's germline CDR1 is MDHEN and CDR2 SYDVKM. The CDR3 contains 16 residues. V lost 5 bases to trimming and J lost 3 bases; unmatched junction nucleotides: 9. CDR3 sequence: CASSPSGQGHYNEQFF. In DNA form, the CDR3 reads TGTGCCAGCAGTCCATCAGGACAGGGCCACTACAATGAGCAGTTCTTC.

This chain uses TRBV18 with TRBJ1-5; D call uncertain. The CDR3 spans 13 residues. Between the trimmed V and J ends, which lost 8 bases and 3 bases, there was a span of 11 bases. Germline V lookup: CDR1 KGHSH, CDR2 LQKENI. CDR3: CASAVKDNQPQHF. CDR3 DNA: TGTGCCAGCGCTGTCAAAGACAATCAGCCCCAGCATTTT.

The chain couples TRBV15 to TRBJ1-1; no clear D gene. The germline V and J ends were trimmed by 1 base and 4 bases, with 13 bases remaining between them. CDR1 is LNHNV, CDR2 YYDKDF, per germline (reference sequence). The CDR3 length is 15 residues. The CDR3 bases are TGTGCCACCAGCAGAGCGAAGGTCGAAGGCACTGAAGCTTTCTTT. Encoded protein: CATSRAKVEGTEAFF. Full variable domain (outside the CDR3, taken from reference TRBV15 and TRBJ1-1): DAMVIQNPRYQVTQFGKPVTLSCSQTLNHNVMYWYQQKSSQAPKLLFHYYDKDFNNEADTPDNFQSRRPNTSFCFLDIRSPGLGDTAMYLCATSRAKVEGTEAFFGQGTRLTVV.

A note on this clone: The germline gene is not matched at one end of the junction; a read error may be the cause. The chain employs TRBV7-7 and TRBJ2-3; 14 nucleotides align to TRBD2. The CDR3 covers 16 residues. Per germline, CDR1 SSHAT and CDR2 FNYEAQ (reference sequence). The CDR3 DNA follows: TGTGCTAGCAGCCGGGGACTAGCGGGAGTGGCAGATACGCAGTATTTT. Its protein product is CASSRGLAGVADTQYF.

The chain is built from TRBV12-3 or TRBV12-4 and TRBJ1-1; the D is unclear. Trimming cost V 6 bases and J 5 bases, with 10 bases left between them. The CDR3 is 12 amino acids. For the CDR3, the DNA is TGTGCCAGCAGCCGAGGGCGGACTGAAGCTTTCTTT. It specifies CASSRGRTEAFF.

This clone was observed once. This chain links TRBV7-2 with TRBJ2-2; D ambiguous. Per germline, CDR1 SGHTA and CDR2 FQGNSA. The V gene lost 5 bases and the J gene lost 5 bases, with 9 bases spanning the gap. The CDR3 consists of 13 residues. CDR3 sequence: CASSRMRTGELFF. CDR3 nucleotides: TGTGCCAGCAGCAGGATGAGAACCGGGGAGCTGTTTTTT. The full variable domain, its missing parts supplied by reference TRBV7-2 and TRBJ2-2, is GAGVSQSPSNKVTEKGKDVELRCDPISGHTALYWYRQSLGQGLEFLIYFQGNSAPDKSGLPSDRFSAERTGGSVSTLTIQRTQQEDSAVYLCASSRMRTGELFFGEGSRLTVL.

The genes are TRBV30 and TRBJ2-3; 15 nucleotides line up with TRBD2. CDR3 length equals 14 residues. After removal of 8 bases from V and 3 bases from J, the junction contained 3 bases not matched to a gene. Germline CDR1 GTSNPN, CDR2 SVGIG (reference sequence). The CDR3 nucleotides read TGTGCCCTTGGGACTAGCGGGGGGACAGATACGCAGTATTTT. It is translated as CALGTSGGTDTQYF.

The V call is TRBV28, the J call TRBJ2-3; 8 positions match TRBD2. J was trimmed by 2 bases and V by 2 bases; bases with no gene match: 6. Germline V gene sequence: CDR1 MDHEN, CDR2 SYDVKM. The CDR3 length is 16 residues. DNA of the CDR3: TGTGCCAGCAGTTTAGAATCTAGCGGGTACACAGATACGCAGTATTTT. Its protein is CASSLESSGYTDTQYF.

The V and J genes are TRBV19 and TRBJ1-1; 7 bases line up with TRBD1. This CDR3 has 14 amino acids. The V gene end was trimmed by 7 bases and the J gene end by 2 bases; junction bases not matched to a gene: 7. Germline-derived CDR1 and CDR2 are LNHDA and SQIVND (reference sequence). The DNA of the CDR3 is TGTGCCAGTAAGGAGGACAGGAGAAACACTGAAGCTTTCTTT. It is translated as CASKEDRRNTEAFF.

V and J are TRBV6-5 and TRBJ2-3; D is possibly TRBD1 or TRBD2 (5 bases each). V shed 0 bases and J shed 4 bases, with 11 bases lying between them. CDR1 and CDR2 from the germline V gene are MNHEY and SVGAGI. This CDR3 is 15 amino acids long. This CDR3 is CASSYSTRGADTQYF. Here the CDR3 DNA reads TGTGCCAGCAGTTACTCCACTAGGGGTGCAGATACGCAGTATTTT.

The chain uses TRBV6-2 or TRBV6-3 and TRBJ1-4; D is unresolved. The CDR3 sequence is 15 residues long. Trimming removed 6 bases from V and 3 bases from J, with 14 bases in between. Germline lookup yields CDR1 MNHEY and CDR2 SVGEGT. CDR3 in DNA: TGTGCCAGCAGCAGAATCCAGGATTCTAATGAAAAACTGTTTTTT. The encoded protein is CASSRIQDSNEKLFF.

The chain combines TRBV20-1 with TRBJ1-2; the D is unclear. Germline V gene data show CDR1 as DFQATT and CDR2 as SNEGSKA (reference sequence). Trimming cost V 2 bases and J 10 bases, with 5 bases left between them. CDR3 length equals 9 residues. CDR3 DNA: TGCAGTGCTAGAACTAACTACACCTTC. Protein: CSARTNYTF.

As concerns this clone: Distinct nucleotide sequences in the sample also encode this CDR3. CDR3 protein: CASSYGTGGEKLFF. In DNA, the CDR3 is TGTGCCAGCAGTTACGGGACAGGAGGTGAAAAACTGTTTTTT. V usage is TRBV6-5 and J usage is TRBJ1-4; 8 positions match TRBD1. With 2 bases clipped from V and 7 bases from J, the junction kept 3 bases outside the gene matches. Germline-derived CDR1 and CDR2 are MNHEY and SVGAGI. The CDR3 covers 14 residues.

Written as DNA, the CDR3 is TGTGCCAGCAGTTTCGGCGGAAGAAATCAGCCCCAGCATTTT. Encoded protein: CASSFGGRNQPQHF. The chain is built from TRBV6-5 and TRBJ1-5; D unresolved. This CDR3 contains 14 residues. Trimming cost V 4 bases and J 4 bases, with 11 bases left between them. In germline, CDR1 is MNHEY, CDR2 SVGAGI.

J is TRBJ2-5 and V is TRBV29-1; 7 bases map to TRBD1. Per germline, CDR1 SQVTM and CDR2 ANQGSEA. This CDR3 has 14 amino acids. The V gene end was trimmed by 4 bases and the J gene end by 1 base; junction bases not matched to a gene: 6. The CDR3 bases are TGCAGCGTTGCCGTGGGACAGCTCCAAGAGACCCAGTACTTC. Translation gives CSVAVGQLQETQYF.